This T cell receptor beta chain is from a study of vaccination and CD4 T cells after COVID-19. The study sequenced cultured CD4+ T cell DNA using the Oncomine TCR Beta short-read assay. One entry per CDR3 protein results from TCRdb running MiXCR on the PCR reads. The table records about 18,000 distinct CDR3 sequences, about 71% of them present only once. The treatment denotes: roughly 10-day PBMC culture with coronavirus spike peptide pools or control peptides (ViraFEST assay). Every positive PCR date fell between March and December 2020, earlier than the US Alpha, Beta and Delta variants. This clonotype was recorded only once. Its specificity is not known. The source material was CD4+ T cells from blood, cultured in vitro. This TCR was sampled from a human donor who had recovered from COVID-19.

The DNA of the CDR3 is TGTGCCAGCAGCTTAGGGGGGACAGGGCGGGACATGGAGACCCAGTACTTC. It yields the protein CASSLGGTGRDMETQYF. The chain joins TRBV11-3 to TRBJ2-5, with 9 bases that match TRBD1. Germline loops: CDR1 SGHNT, CDR2 YENEEA. The CDR3 covers 17 residues. Trimming removed 1 base from V and 5 bases from J; junction bases left unmatched: 11.